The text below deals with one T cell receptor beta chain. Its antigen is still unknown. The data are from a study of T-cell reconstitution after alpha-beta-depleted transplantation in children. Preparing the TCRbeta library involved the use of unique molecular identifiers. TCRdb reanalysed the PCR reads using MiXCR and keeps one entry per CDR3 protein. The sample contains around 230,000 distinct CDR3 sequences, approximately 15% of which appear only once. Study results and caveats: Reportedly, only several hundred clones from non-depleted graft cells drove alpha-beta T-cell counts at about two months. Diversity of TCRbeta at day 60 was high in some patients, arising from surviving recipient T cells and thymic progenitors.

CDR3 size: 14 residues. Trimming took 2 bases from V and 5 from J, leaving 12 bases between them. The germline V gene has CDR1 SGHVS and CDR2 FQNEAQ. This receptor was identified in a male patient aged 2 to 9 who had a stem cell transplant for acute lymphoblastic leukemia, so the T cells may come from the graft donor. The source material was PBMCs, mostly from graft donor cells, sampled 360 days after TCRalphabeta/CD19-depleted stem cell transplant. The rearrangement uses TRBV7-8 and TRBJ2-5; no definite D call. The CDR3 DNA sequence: TGTGCCAGCAGCTTAACCGGTATGGGGGAGACCCAGTACTTC. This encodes CASSLTGMGETQYF. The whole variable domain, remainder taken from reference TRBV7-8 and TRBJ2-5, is GAGVSQSPRYKVAKRGQDVALRCDPISGHVSLFWYQQALGQGPEFLTYFQNEAQLDKSGLPSDRFFAERPEGSVSTLKIQRTQQEDSAVYLCASSLTGMGETQYFGPGTRLLVL.